The 20 T cell receptor beta chains listed next were all sequenced from one sample in a study of T cell responses to AZD1222 COVID-19 vaccine. Produced via immunoSEQ multiplex PCR; TCRdb's table is partial and in-frame only. Of roughly 170,000 clones in the sample, approximately 86% are singletons; the top ten hold approximately 0.49%. The source material was peripheral blood, sampled on day 0 of AZD1222 vaccination. Receptor source: an adult in good health.

This chain uses TRBV9 with TRBJ2-3; 7 nucleotides line up with TRBD1. There are 15 residues in the CDR3. Looked up from germline, CDR1 is SGDLS and CDR2 is YYNGEE. V was pared by 4 bases and J by 0 bases, with 5 bases of the junction left unmatched. CDR3 sequence (DNA): TGTGCCAGCAGCCTCGGGACAGTTAGCACAGATACGCAGTATTTT. The encoded protein is CASSLGTVSTDTQYF.

V is TRBV5-6 and J is TRBJ2-4; no definite D call. The CDR3 sequence is 13 residues long. Germline loops: CDR1 SGHDT, CDR2 YYEEEE. The V end was cut by 0 bases, the J end by 8 bases, with 9 bases between. The CDR3 spells CASSLALVDIQYF. The CDR3 nucleotides read TGTGCCAGCAGCTTGGCTCTAGTCGACATTCAGTACTTC.

The chain recombines TRBV4-2 with TRBJ1-6; 7 bases fit TRBD1. The CDR3 consists of 17 residues. In germline, CDR1 is LGHNA, CDR2 YNFKEQ. Unmatched junction bases numbered 6, after V lost 4 bases and J lost 0 bases. The CDR3 loop is CASSRAGGSSYNSPLHF. The CDR3 region has the DNA TGTGCCAGCAGCCGGGCAGGGGGAAGCTCCTATAATTCACCCCTCCACTTT.

This clone came up a few times. The chain joins TRBV6-5 to TRBJ1-5, with D perhaps TRBD1 (5 bases). V lost 6 bases to trimming and J lost 0 bases, with 9 bases between them. The CDR3 is 14 amino acids. Germline V gene data show CDR1 as MNHEY and CDR2 as SVGAGI. CDR3 DNA: TGTGCCAGCAGGGGGCAGAATAGCAATCAGCCCCAGCATTTT. Protein sequence: CASRGQNSNQPQHF.

Regarding this clone: Additional DNA sequences in this sample encode the identical CDR3. The CDR3 DNA sequence: TGTGCCAGCAGCTTGGGTAGCAATCAGCCCCAGCATTTT. Encoded protein: CASSLGSNQPQHF. This chain connects TRBV11-2 to TRBJ1-5; the D is unclear. V was shortened by 3 bases and J by 0 bases, with 3 bases between the two germline ends. CDR3 length: 13 residues. Germline CDR1 reads SGHAT; CDR2 reads FQNNGV.

A single count supports this clone. This chain joins TRBV9 and TRBJ1-1; the match to TRBD1 covers 7 bases. J lost 1 base, V lost 3 bases, and 9 bases had no gene match. This CDR3 is 16 amino acids long. CDR1 and CDR2 (germline): SGDLS, YYNGEE. CDR3 region: CASSEPQGDRNTEAFF. CDR3 coding DNA: TGTGCCAGCAGCGAGCCCCAGGGGGACAGGAACACTGAAGCTTTCTTT.

This chain joins TRBV14 and TRBJ2-7, with 8 bases matching TRBD1. After removal of 1 base from V and 12 bases from J, the junction contained 8 bases not matched to a gene. The CDR3 consists of 13 residues. The germline V gene encodes CDR1 SGHDN and CDR2 FVKESK. CDR3 bases: TGTGCCAGCAGCCAAGTGTCAGGGGGCCTTATGTACTTC. Protein product: CASSQVSGGLMYF. The full variable domain, its missing parts supplied by reference TRBV14 and TRBJ2-7, is EAGVTQFPSHSVIEKGQTVTLRCDPISGHDNLYWYRRVMGKEIKFLLHFVKESKQDESGMPNNRFLAERTGGTYSTLKVQPAELEDSGVYFCASSQVSGGLMYFGPGTRLTVT.

The chain couples TRBV7-8 to TRBJ1-5; 8 bases match TRBD1. Losses at the gene ends were 5 bases for V and 1 base for J; bases not matched to a gene: 7. CDR1 is SGHVS and CDR2 is FQNEAQ in the germline V gene. CDR3 size: 16 residues. This CDR3 is CASSPRTGLSNQPQHF. CDR3 nucleotides: TGTGCCAGCAGCCCGAGGACAGGGCTAAGCAATCAGCCCCAGCATTTT.

The chain recombines TRBV9 with TRBJ2-1; D is possibly TRBD1 or TRBD2 (5 bases each). The CDR3 covers 14 residues. V was trimmed by 4 bases and J by 4 bases, leaving 12 bases between them. The V gene's germline CDR1 is SGDLS and CDR2 YYNGEE. The CDR3 loop reads CASSHRDQYNEQFF. The CDR3 DNA follows: TGTGCCAGCAGCCACCGGGACCAGTACAATGAGCAGTTCTTC.

The V and J genes are TRBV7-8 and TRBJ1-3; the match to TRBD1 covers 9 bases. This CDR3 contains 16 residues. Germline CDR1 SGHVS, CDR2 FQNEAQ. J lost 3 bases, V lost 5 bases, and 8 bases had no gene match. This chain's CDR3 is CASSLGTGSVGNTIYF. Here the CDR3 DNA reads TGTGCCAGCAGCCTCGGGACAGGGTCAGTTGGAAACACCATATATTTT. Full variable domain (outside the CDR3, taken from reference TRBV7-8 and TRBJ1-3): GAGVSQSPRYKVAKRGQDVALRCDPISGHVSLFWYQQALGQGPEFLTYFQNEAQLDKSGLPSDRFFAERPEGSVSTLKIQRTQQEDSAVYLCASSLGTGSVGNTIYFGEGSWLTVV.

In its sample, this clone was seen a few times. The rearrangement joins TRBV1 to TRBJ2-1; the table calls TRBD1, which could not be checked here. TRBV1 is assigned pseudogene status. The CDR3 loop spans 18 amino acids. Written as DNA, the CDR3 is TGCACCAGCAGCCATCGACGGACAGGGTCGGACAGTAAGAATGAGCAGTTCTTC. Translating gives CTSSHRRTGSDSKNEQFF.

This clone came up once. The V and J genes are TRBV9 and TRBJ2-6, with 7 bases aligning to TRBD1. From germline, CDR1 is SGDLS and CDR2 YYNGEE. The CDR3 contains 16 residues. With 3 bases clipped from V and 3 bases from J, the junction kept 6 bases outside the gene matches. The CDR3 protein is CASSGTTGYGANVLTF. The CDR3 DNA reads as TGTGCCAGCAGCGGCACGACAGGGTATGGGGCCAACGTCCTGACTTTC.

On this clone: Within the sample, other DNA sequences also encode this same CDR3. The rearrangement joins TRBV9 to TRBJ1-3, with no clear D. CDR3 size: 15 residues. Germline values: CDR1 SGDLS, CDR2 YYNGEE. The ends were cut back, 0 bases at V and 0 bases at J, with 7 bases in the middle. CDR3 nucleotide sequence: TGTGCCAGCAGCGTAGGAGGGCGCTCTGGAAACACCATATATTTT. Protein: CASSVGGRSGNTIYF.

This chain connects TRBV11-2 to TRBJ1-4; possibly TRBD1 for D (5 bases). The CDR3 runs to 16 residues. The germline V and J ends were trimmed by 5 bases and 7 bases, with 20 bases remaining between them. Per germline, CDR1 SGHAT and CDR2 FQNNGV. This CDR3 is CASSPGPGAGGEKLFF. CDR3 in DNA: TGTGCCAGCAGCCCAGGTCCCGGGGCGGGCGGTGAAAAACTGTTTTTT.

This clone is a singleton in its sample. The genes are TRBV6-4 and TRBJ1-6, with D unresolved. Trimming shortened V by 4 bases and J by 7 bases, and 5 bases separated the two germline ends. The germline V gene has CDR1 MRHNA and CDR2 SNTAGT. CDR3 size: 12 residues. CDR3 nucleotide sequence: TGTGCCAGCAGTGTGGGGAATTCACCCCTCCACTTT. Translation: CASSVGNSPLHF.

The rearrangement links TRBV5-1 to TRBJ2-1, with unresolved D. From germline, CDR1 is SGHRS and CDR2 YFSETQ. This CDR3 contains 14 residues. V was trimmed by 4 bases and J by 9 bases, leaving 17 bases between them. The CDR3 DNA is TGCGCCAGCAGCCCCACAGTACCTGCTGCTGAGCAGTTCTTC. It codes for CASSPTVPAAEQFF.

The chain is built from TRBV14 and TRBJ2-3; 12 nucleotides line up with TRBD2. The J segment lost 1 base and the V segment lost 0 bases, leaving 20 bases of the junction unmatched. The CDR3 is 23 amino acids. Germline values: CDR1 SGHDN, CDR2 FVKESK. The CDR3 DNA is TGTGCCAGCAGCCAAGACGGGGACAGGGAGGCGCTAGCGGGGGGGCCAGGCACAGATACGCAGTATTTT. Its protein is CASSQDGDREALAGGPGTDTQYF.

The rearrangement joins TRBV29-1 to TRBJ2-7, with TRBD2 identical over 7 bases. The germline V gene encodes CDR1 SQVTM and CDR2 ANQGSEA. The CDR3 length is 14 residues. V shed 7 bases and J 3 bases; nucleotides not matched to a gene: 12. The CDR3: CSAQARGSYYEQYF. CDR3 DNA: TGCAGCGCCCAGGCGCGGGGGTCCTACTACGAGCAGTACTTC.

This chain links TRBV7-2 with TRBJ2-7; D may be TRBD2 (5 bases). The V end was cut by 5 bases, the J end by 5 bases, with 16 bases between. Germline-derived CDR1 and CDR2 are SGHTA and FQGNSA. CDR3 size: 14 residues. DNA for the CDR3: TGTGCCAGCAGCCTGCGGGCCCTGAAAGACGAGCAGTACTTC. It is translated as CASSLRALKDEQYF.

The CDR3 DNA reads TGTGCCAGCAGTTTAAGGGCGGACGCGAGAAACATTCAGTACTTC. This sequence encodes CASSLRADARNIQYF. This chain uses TRBV27 with TRBJ2-4; unclear D gene. Germline V lookup: CDR1 MNHEY, CDR2 SMNVEV (reference sequence). This CDR3 is 15 amino acids long. The V and J ends lost 2 bases and 6 bases respectively, with 14 bases between them.